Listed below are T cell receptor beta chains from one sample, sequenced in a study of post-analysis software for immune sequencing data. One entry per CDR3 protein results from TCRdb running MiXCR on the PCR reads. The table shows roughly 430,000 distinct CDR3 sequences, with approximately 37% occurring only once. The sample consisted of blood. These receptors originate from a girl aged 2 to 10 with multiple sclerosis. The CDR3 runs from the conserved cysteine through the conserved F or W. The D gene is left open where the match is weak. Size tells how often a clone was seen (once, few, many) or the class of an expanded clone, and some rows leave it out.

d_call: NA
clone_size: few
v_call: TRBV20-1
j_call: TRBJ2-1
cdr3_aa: CSASLSRSYNEQFF
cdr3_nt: TGCAGTGCCTCTTTAAGTAGGTCCTACAATGAGCAGTTCTTC

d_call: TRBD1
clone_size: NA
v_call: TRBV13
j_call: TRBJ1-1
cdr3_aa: CASSRRTGRTEAFF
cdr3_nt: TGTGCCAGCAGCCGAAGGACAGGGCGCACTGAAGCTTTCTTT

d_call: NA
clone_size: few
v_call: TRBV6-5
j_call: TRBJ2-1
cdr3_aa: CASSYSTSFDEQFF
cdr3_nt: TGTGCCAGCAGTTACTCGACTAGTTTCGATGAGCAGTTCTTC

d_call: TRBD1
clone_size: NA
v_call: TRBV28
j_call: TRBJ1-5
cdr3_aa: CASSFLDRINQPQHF
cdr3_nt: TGTGCCAGCAGTTTCTTGGACAGGATCAATCAGCCCCAGCATTTT

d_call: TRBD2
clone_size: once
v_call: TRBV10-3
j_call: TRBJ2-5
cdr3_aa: CAISDGVAGQRGPQYF
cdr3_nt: TGTGCCATCAGTGACGGGGTAGCGGGACAACGGGGGCCCCAGTACTTC

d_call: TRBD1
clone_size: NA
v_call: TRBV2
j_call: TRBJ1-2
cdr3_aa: CASRTGVLYGYTF
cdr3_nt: TGTGCCAGCCGGACAGGGGTCTTGTACGGCTACACCTTC

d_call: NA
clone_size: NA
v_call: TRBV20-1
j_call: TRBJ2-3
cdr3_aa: CSARAGSVTDTQYF
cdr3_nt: TGCAGTGCAAGGGCGGGAAGTGTAACAGATACGCAGTATTTT

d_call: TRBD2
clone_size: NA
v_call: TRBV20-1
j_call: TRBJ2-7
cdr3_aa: CSARNGTSGNIYEQYF
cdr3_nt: TGCAGTGCTAGAAATGGGACTAGCGGGAATATCTACGAGCAGTACTTC

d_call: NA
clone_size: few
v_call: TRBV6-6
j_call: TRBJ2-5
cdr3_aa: CASSRQNYQETQYF
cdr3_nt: TGTGCCAGCAGTCGACAGAATTACCAAGAGACCCAGTACTTC

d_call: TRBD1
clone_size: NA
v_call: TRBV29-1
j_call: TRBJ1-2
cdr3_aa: CSVRTGLEDGYTF
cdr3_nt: TGCAGCGTTCGGACAGGGTTAGAGGATGGCTACACCTTC

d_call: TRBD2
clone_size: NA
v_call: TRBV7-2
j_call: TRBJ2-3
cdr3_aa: CASSYGEGPLTDTQYF
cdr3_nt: TGTGCCAGCAGCTACGGGGAGGGGCCCCTCACAGATACGCAGTATTTT

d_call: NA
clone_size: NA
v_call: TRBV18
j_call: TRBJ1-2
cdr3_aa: CASSPLDSYLYGYTF
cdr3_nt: TGTGCCAGCTCACCTTTGGACAGCTACCTCTATGGCTACACCTTC

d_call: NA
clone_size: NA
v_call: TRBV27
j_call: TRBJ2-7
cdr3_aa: CASMYWITNDEQYF
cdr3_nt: TGTGCCAGCATGTATTGGATAACAAATGACGAGCAGTACTTC

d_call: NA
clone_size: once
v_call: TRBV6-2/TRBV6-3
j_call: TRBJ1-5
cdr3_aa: CASSYPTGRGAVLGNQPQHF
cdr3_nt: TGTGCCAGCAGTTACCCCACCGGACGAGGGGCAGTTCTAGGCAATCAGCCCCAGCATTTT

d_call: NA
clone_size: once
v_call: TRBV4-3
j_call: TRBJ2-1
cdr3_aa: CASSQGDTSGAGPYNEQFF
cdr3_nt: TGCGCCAGCAGCCAAGGTGATACCTCGGGGGCAGGTCCTTACAATGAGCAGTTCTTC

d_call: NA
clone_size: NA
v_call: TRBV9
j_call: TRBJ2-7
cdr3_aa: CASSRELGATYEQYF
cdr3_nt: TGTGCCAGCAGCCGAGAATTGGGAGCCACCTACGAGCAGTACTTC

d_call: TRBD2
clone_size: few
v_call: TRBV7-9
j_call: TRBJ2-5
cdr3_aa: CASSLGRVSGRTQYF
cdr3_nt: TGTGCCAGCAGCTTAGGTCGGGTTAGCGGGAGGACCCAGTACTTC

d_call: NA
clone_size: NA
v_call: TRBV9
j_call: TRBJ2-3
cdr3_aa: CASSVGQGMGTDTQYF
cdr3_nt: TGTGCCAGCAGCGTAGGCCAGGGGATGGGGACAGATACGCAGTATTTT

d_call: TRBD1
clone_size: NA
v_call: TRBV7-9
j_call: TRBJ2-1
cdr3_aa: CASSLVAGQGANEQFF
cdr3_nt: TGTGCCAGCAGCTTAGTCGCCGGACAGGGGGCCAATGAGCAGTTCTTC

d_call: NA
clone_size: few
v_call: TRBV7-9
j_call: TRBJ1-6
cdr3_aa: CASSLYQGSPLHF
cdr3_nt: TGTGCCAGCAGCTTATATCAGGGTTCACCCCTCCACTTT